The T cell receptor (beta chain) under discussion was sequenced for a study of Ad26.COV2.S vaccination and SARS-CoV-2 variants. V shed 2 bases, J shed 7 bases, and the junction held 6 bases outside the gene matches. The CDR3 runs 15 residues. Germline loops: CDR1 KGHDR, CDR2 SFDVKD. The assay was immunoSEQ multiplex PCR, and TCRdb's table has in-frame clones only and misses some. The table lists over 200,000 clones, around 87% of them singletons. Details on this clone: Its specificity is not known.

Treatment of the sample: over 15 received Ad26.COV2.S at low or high dose, single or two shots; 5 received placebo; per-sample allocation not given. Samples analyzed were those drawn on day 63 after the first vaccine or placebo injection. Study observations and caveats: Responses of T cells in total may have been underestimated by the TCR breadth and depth analyses.

The material sequenced was peripheral blood, taken in a trial of Ad26.COV2.S vaccine versus placebo. The source of this sequence is a person between 18 and 65 years old who received the Ad26.COV2.S COVID-19 vaccine or a placebo. The rearrangement joins TRBV24-1 to TRBJ2-1; TRBD1 aligns across 8 bases. The CDR3 loop is CATSDSNRGENEQFF. The CDR3 region has the DNA TGTGCCACCAGTGATTCCAACAGGGGGGAAAATGAGCAGTTCTTC.